Presented here are 8 T cell receptor beta chains from one specimen sequenced in a study of blood T cell repertoires in COVID-19. Generated by immunoSEQ multiplex PCR, the TCRdb table keeps only in-frame clones and is missing some. Found here are about 480,000 clones, 89% of them singletons; the top ten hold roughly 0.9%. The sample taken for sequencing was peripheral blood. The receptors were gathered from a man younger than 35 with COVID-19, enrolled during active disease.

This clone was found once. This chain joins TRBV7-2 and TRBJ2-5; 9 bases are shared with TRBD2. V was pared by 0 bases and J by 3 bases, with 2 bases of the junction left unmatched. Looked up from germline, CDR1 is SGHTA and CDR2 is FQGNSA. The CDR3 totals 15 residues. The CDR3 sequence is CASSLAGTSKETQYF. The CDR3 DNA reads as TGTGCCAGCAGCTTAGCCGGGACTAGCAAAGAGACCCAGTACTTC.

The J gene is TRBJ2-7, the V gene TRBV28; tentatively, D is TRBD1 (6 bases). Trimming stripped 5 bases from V and 4 bases from J, with 9 bases between. CDR1 is MDHEN, CDR2 SYDVKM, per germline. The CDR3 consists of 12 residues. Here the CDR3 reads CASSVTGYEQYF. The CDR3 DNA reads TGTGCCAGCAGTGTAACAGGGTACGAGCAGTACTTC.

In DNA form, the CDR3 reads TGTGCCACCAGCGCCGGGACAGGGGTAGGAGAGACCCAGTACTTC. Its protein is CATSAGTGVGETQYF. The rearrangement links TRBV24-1 to TRBJ2-5, with 10 bases fitting TRBD1. This CDR3 has 15 residues. CDR1 and CDR2 (germline): KGHDR, SFDVKD. The junction had 8 bases not matched to a gene; V was cut back by 7 bases and J by 4 bases.

The chain employs TRBV6-5 and TRBJ1-4, with D possibly being TRBD1 (6 bases). Trimming removed 8 bases at V and 8 bases at J, with 12 bases between. Germline lookup yields CDR1 MNHEY and CDR2 SVGAGI. The CDR3 runs 12 residues. The CDR3 DNA follows: TGTGCCAGCGGACGAGGGGGAGAAAAACTGTTTTTT. Translated, it gives CASGRGGEKLFF.

Regarding this clone: Different DNA sequences within this sample yield the same CDR3. The J gene is TRBJ1-1, the V gene TRBV19; no clear D. In germline, CDR1 is LNHDA, CDR2 SQIVND (reference sequence). This CDR3 is 14 amino acids long. The germline V and J ends were trimmed by 4 bases and 2 bases, with 11 bases remaining between them. The CDR3 loop reads CASSNRPKNTEAFF. The CDR3, as DNA: TGTGCCAGTAGTAACAGACCGAAAAACACTGAAGCTTTCTTT.

The J gene is TRBJ2-5, the V gene TRBV11-2; TRBD1 agrees at 9 bases. The CDR3 is made up of 17 amino acids. V lost 5 bases to trimming and J lost 5 bases; unmatched junction nucleotides: 15. Germline V gene sequence: CDR1 SGHAT, CDR2 FQNNGV. The CDR3 DNA reads TGTGCCAGCAGCCAATTGTTGGGACAGGGTGTGCCGGAGACCCAGTACTTC. It encodes CASSQLLGQGVPETQYF. Filled out from reference TRBV11-2 and TRBJ2-5, the complete variable domain reads EAGVAQSPRYKIIEKRQSVAFWCNPISGHATLYWYQQILGQGPKLLIQFQNNGVVDDSQLPKDRFSAERLKGVDSTLKIQPAKLEDSAVYLCASSQLLGQGVPETQYFGPGTRLLVL.

V usage is TRBV5-4 and J usage is TRBJ2-7, with 7 bases identical to TRBD1. In germline, CDR1 is SGHNT, CDR2 YYREEE (reference sequence). Unmatched junction bases numbered 1, after V lost 0 bases and J lost 1 base. The CDR3 is 14 residues long. CDR3 amino acids: CASSLGDSSYEQYF. CDR3 DNA sequence: TGTGCCAGCAGCTTGGGGGACAGTTCCTACGAGCAGTACTTC. Based on the CDR3 plus reference TRBV5-4 and TRBJ2-7, the full variable domain is ETGVTQSPTHLIKTRGQQVTLRCSSQSGHNTVSWYQQALGQGPQFIFQYYREEENGRGNFPPRFSGLQFPNYSSELNVNALELDDSALYLCASSLGDSSYEQYFGPGTRLTVT.

This rearrangement joins TRBV18 to TRBJ1-4; 8 bases match TRBD1. The germline gives CDR1 KGHSH, CDR2 LQKENI. V gave up 0 bases and J gave up 7 bases; unmatched junction bases: 10. The CDR3 has 17 amino acids. The CDR3 DNA is TGTGCCAGCTCACCACCACCCGGGACAGGTGGAATTGAAAAACTGTTTTTT. Translating it yields CASSPPPGTGGIEKLFF.